A single T cell receptor beta chain is shown here with its context. CDR3 length: 17 amino acids. Per the germline V gene, CDR1 is KGHSH and CDR2 is LQKENI. The V gene lost 1 base and the J gene lost 6 bases, with 22 bases spanning the gap. Clones were sequenced by immunoSEQ multiplex PCR, and TCRdb holds only the in-frame ones, with some missing. Among over 150,000 clones listed, about 90% were seen once. These data are taken from a study of cytomegalovirus exposure and HLA in healthy donors. The rearrangement links TRBV18 to TRBJ2-7; D is possibly TRBD2 (6 bases). The specimen was PBMCs. The source is a woman under 30 in good health and CMV-seropositive. CDR3 in DNA: TGTGCCAGCTCACCACTGGGCCCGGGCGGGATGGTGGCCGAGCAGTACTTC. Amino acids: CASSPLGPGGMVAEQYF.